A selection of T cell receptor beta chains follows, all from one sample in a study of regulatory T cells in long-lasting Graves disease. MiXCR, applied by TCRdb to the multiplex PCR reads, yields one record per CDR3 protein. The sample yields around 510,000 distinct CDR3 sequences, under 25% seen once. Material: peripheral blood mononuclear cells (PBMCs), obtained when the disease was refractory, from a patient treated with antithyroid drugs. The receptors were gathered from a female donor with Graves disease. CDR3s include the opening cysteine and the closing phenylalanine or tryptophan. A D gene is named only where the DNA matches it firmly. Where a row states a size, it is once, few, many or the class of an expanded clone; other rows omit it.

V gene	J gene	clone size	D gene	CDR3 protein	CDR3 DNA
TRBV6-1	TRBJ2-7	few	.	CASSEGPPYEQYF	TGTGCCAGCAGTGAAGGGCCCCCGTACGAGCAGTACTTC
TRBV12-3/TRBV12-4	TRBJ2-3	once	.	CASSYRTRASTDTQYF	TGTGCCAGCAGCTATCGAACTAGGGCCAGCACAGATACGCAGTATTTT
TRBV6-2/TRBV6-3	TRBJ2-2	few	.	CASSFASLGAGELFF	TGTGCCAGCAGTTTTGCTAGTCTTGGCGCCGGGGAGCTGTTTTTT
TRBV5-1	TRBJ2-7	.	.	CTSSEGLGEYF	TGCACCAGCAGCGAGGGACTTGGGGAGTACTTC
TRBV28	TRBJ1-3	few	.	CASSFRTLSGNTIYF	TGTGCCAGCAGTTTTAGAACTCTCTCTGGAAACACCATATATTTT
TRBV11-2	TRBJ2-7	many	.	CASSVGGYEQYF	TGTGCCAGCAGCGTAGGGGGATACGAGCAGTACTTC
TRBV7-6	TRBJ1-1	many	.	CASSTGENTEAFF	TGTGCCAGCAGTACAGGAGAGAACACTGAAGCTTTCTTT
TRBV28	TRBJ1-1	once	TRBD1	CASELDRMNTGASF	TGTGCCAGTGAACTGGACAGGATGAACACTGGAGCTTCCTTT
TRBV7-6	TRBJ2-2	.	.	CASSPETVHVSGELFF	TGTGCCAGCAGCCCCGAGACAGTACACGTTTCGGGGGAGCTGTTTTTT
TRBV7-2	TRBJ1-6	many	.	CASSLAVIVNSPLHF	TGTGCCAGCAGCTTAGCGGTGATTGTAAATTCACCCCTCCACTTT
TRBV27	TRBJ1-2	many	.	CASSSDFLSLEGYTF	TGTGCCAGCAGTTCGGACTTTCTGTCTCTCGAAGGCTACACCTTC
TRBV20-1	TRBJ2-5	many	.	CSARPLIQETQYF	TGCAGTGCTAGACCATTGATCCAAGAGACCCAGTACTTC
TRBV28	TRBJ2-3	few	.	CASSSYLGASTDTQYF	TGTGCCAGCAGTTCTTACCTGGGGGCTAGCACAGATACGCAGTATTTT
TRBV11-2	TRBJ2-3	many	TRBD2	CASTPRGLAGGIDTQYF	TGTGCCAGCACCCCCCGCGGACTAGCGGGAGGTATAGATACGCAGTATTTT
TRBV7-3	TRBJ2-1	.	TRBD2	CASSPIAGGPNEQFF	TGTGCCAGCAGCCCAATAGCGGGAGGGCCGAATGAGCAGTTCTTC
TRBV27	TRBJ2-2	few	.	CASSLGTYTGELFF	TGTGCCAGCAGTTTAGGGACGTACACCGGGGAGCTGTTTTTT
TRBV27	TRBJ2-7	many	.	CASRGGTWDRTYEQYF	TGTGCCAGCAGGGGGGGAACTTGGGACAGAACCTACGAGCAGTACTTC
TRBV27	TRBJ1-2	many	.	CASSFLGGANYGYTF	TGTGCCAGCAGTTTTTTGGGGGGAGCTAACTATGGCTACACCTTC
TRBV6-2/TRBV6-3	TRBJ1-5	.	TRBD1	CASSYSGGTGIEPQHF	TGTGCCAGCAGTTACTCTGGGGGGACAGGGATAGAGCCCCAGCATTTT
TRBV14	TRBJ2-7	few	.	CASSKWGTHLSYEQYF	TGTGCCAGCAGCAAATGGGGGACGCACCTATCCTACGAGCAGTACTTC
TRBV13	TRBJ1-1	many	.	CASSLNPPLGGNTEAFF	TGTGCCAGCAGCCTAAACCCACCCCTCGGCGGGAACACTGAAGCTTTCTTT
TRBV6-1	TRBJ1-4	few	.	CASSRGRATNEKLFF	TGTGCCAGCAGTCGGGGACGGGCAACTAATGAAAAACTGTTTTTT
TRBV5-1	TRBJ2-7	.	.	CASSLARRGRAGPYEQYF	TGCGCCAGCAGCTTGGCGCGTAGGGGCCGGGCGGGGCCTTACGAGCAGTACTTC
TRBV2	TRBJ1-5	many	.	CASSVRGGAGNQPQHF	TGTGCCAGCAGTGTAAGAGGGGGTGCTGGCAATCAGCCCCAGCATTTT
TRBV19	TRBJ2-7	few	.	CASSPDSVAYEQYF	TGTGCCAGTAGTCCGGACAGCGTCGCCTACGAGCAGTACTTC
TRBV28	TRBJ2-7	.	.	CASQTIGGYEQYF	TGTGCCAGCCAAACCATAGGGGGCTACGAGCAGTACTTC
TRBV10-3	TRBJ2-1	.	TRBD2	CAISESGMGYNEQFF	TGTGCCATCAGTGAAAGCGGGATGGGGTACAATGAGCAGTTCTTC
TRBV27	TRBJ2-7	few	TRBD1	CASSLSLGQGARYF	TGTGCCAGCAGTTTATCGCTAGGACAGGGGGCGCGGTACTTC
TRBV6-1	TRBJ1-2	many	.	CASSEQVIINYGYTF	TGTGCCAGCAGTGAACAGGTTATTATCAACTATGGCTACACCTTC
TRBV3-1	TRBJ1-3	few	.	CASSQEGASSGNTIYF	TGTGCCAGCAGCCAAGAGGGCGCCAGCTCTGGAAACACCATATATTTT
TRBV20-1	TRBJ2-3	.	TRBD2	CSATLPAGNTDTQYF	TGCAGTGCTACCCTCCCAGCGGGAAACACAGATACGCAGTATTTT
TRBV12-3/TRBV12-4	TRBJ2-5	many	TRBD2	CASSLPGEGRETQYF	TGTGCCAGCAGTTTACCCGGGGAGGGTCGCGAGACCCAGTACTTC
TRBV6-5	TRBJ2-2	.	TRBD2	CASSYKLAVAFGELFF	TGTGCCAGCAGTTACAAACTAGCGGTAGCCTTCGGGGAGCTGTTTTTT
TRBV6-9	TRBJ1-1	many	.	CASSYTVLNTEAFF	TGTGCCAGCAGTTACACAGTACTGAACACTGAAGCTTTCTTT
TRBV30	TRBJ1-3	few	TRBD1	CASTGQGGNTIYF	TGTGCCTCGACAGGACAGGGTGGAAACACCATATATTTT
TRBV20-1	TRBJ2-7	.	TRBD2	CSASGRGGRWYEQYF	TGCAGTGCCTCCGGCCGTGGCGGGAGGTGGTACGAGCAGTACTTC
TRBV6-1	TRBJ2-7	few	.	CASSPYGSTYEQYF	TGTGCCAGCAGTCCCTACGGCAGCACCTACGAGCAGTACTTC
TRBV29-1	TRBJ2-2	.	TRBD2	CSAVRRLAGGSGELFF	TGCAGCGCCGTTCGAAGACTAGCGGGAGGATCCGGGGAGCTGTTTTTT
TRBV20-1	TRBJ1-2	many	.	CSARTSGSGGYTF	TGCAGTGCTAGGACCTCAGGGTCGGGTGGCTACACCTTC
TRBV28	TRBJ2-5	many	TRBD1	CASSFTRTGGYQETQYF	TGTGCCAGCAGTTTCACAAGGACAGGGGGGTACCAAGAGACCCAGTACTTC
TRBV6-2/TRBV6-3	TRBJ2-7	many	TRBD1	CASSFGTGATPYEQYF	TGTGCCAGCAGTTTTGGGACAGGGGCGACCCCCTACGAGCAGTACTTC
TRBV3-1	TRBJ2-7	.	.	CASSRPGQGGDEQYF	TGTGCCAGCAGCCGGCCCGGACAGGGAGGGGACGAGCAGTACTTC
TRBV28	TRBJ2-5	many	.	CASSPLGGGEAQYF	TGTGCCAGCAGTCCCTTGGGGGGAGGAGAGGCCCAGTACTTC
TRBV6-1	TRBJ1-1	.	.	CASSPLPGQRRTEAFF	TGTGCCAGCAGTCCCTTACCGGGACAAAGGAGGACTGAAGCTTTCTTT
TRBV3-1	TRBJ2-2	.	.	CASSQDPLTGELFF	TGTGCCAGCAGCCAAGATCCTTTAACCGGGGAGCTGTTTTTT
TRBV7-3	TRBJ2-2	many	.	CASSLFANANTGELFF	TGTGCCAGCAGCTTATTCGCAAACGCGAACACCGGGGAGCTGTTTTTT
TRBV6-1	TRBJ1-1	.	TRBD1	CASSANRGGDTEAFF	TGTGCCAGCAGCGCCAACAGGGGTGGGGACACTGAAGCTTTCTTT
TRBV28	TRBJ1-2	many	.	CASRNLGAGQADGYTF	TGTGCCAGCAGGAACTTAGGGGCGGGTCAGGCCGATGGCTACACCTTC
TRBV27	TRBJ2-7	.	.	CASSLRGFGIYEQYF	TGTGCCAGCAGTCTCCGGGGCTTTGGGATATACGAGCAGTACTTC
TRBV18	TRBJ1-4	many	.	CASSPTAVNEKLFF	TGTGCCAGCTCACCTACAGCAGTTAATGAAAAACTGTTTTTT
TRBV28	TRBJ2-3	once	.	CASSFAPYTPTDTQYF	TGTGCCAGCAGTTTTGCTCCATATACGCCCACAGATACGCAGTATTTT
TRBV11-3	TRBJ2-1	once	TRBD2	CASSFGGGGSSYNEQFF	TGTGCCAGCAGCTTCGGTGGCGGCGGGAGCTCCTACAATGAGCAGTTCTTC
TRBV10-2	TRBJ2-7	few	.	CASGARVLYEQYF	TGCGCCAGCGGCGCGAGGGTTCTCTACGAGCAGTACTTC
TRBV29-1	TRBJ2-5	.	.	CSVEDGKWETQYF	TGCAGCGTTGAAGACGGGAAGTGGGAGACCCAGTACTTC
TRBV28	TRBJ2-6	.	.	CASSGTGPPGANVLTF	TGTGCCAGCAGTGGTACAGGCCCCCCTGGGGCCAACGTCCTGACTTTC
TRBV12-3/TRBV12-4	TRBJ1-1	many	.	CASSPGLQNTEAFF	TGTGCCAGCAGTCCGGGACTCCAGAACACTGAAGCTTTCTTT
TRBV29-1	TRBJ1-2	.	.	CSVTVWDGVNYGYTF	TGCAGCGTTACCGTATGGGATGGCGTCAACTATGGCTACACCTTC
TRBV5-1	TRBJ2-4	many	TRBD1	CASSVRDRSIQYF	TGCGCCAGCAGCGTCCGGGACAGGTCCATTCAGTACTTC